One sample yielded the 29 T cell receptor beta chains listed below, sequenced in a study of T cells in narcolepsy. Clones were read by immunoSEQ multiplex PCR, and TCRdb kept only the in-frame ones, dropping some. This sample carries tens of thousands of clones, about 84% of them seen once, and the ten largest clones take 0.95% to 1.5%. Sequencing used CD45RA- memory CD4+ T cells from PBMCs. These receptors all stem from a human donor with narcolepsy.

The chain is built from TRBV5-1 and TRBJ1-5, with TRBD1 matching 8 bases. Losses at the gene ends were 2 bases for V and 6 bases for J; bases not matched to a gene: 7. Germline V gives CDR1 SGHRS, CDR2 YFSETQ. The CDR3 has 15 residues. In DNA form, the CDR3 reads TGCGCCAGCAGCTTAGAGACAGGGGTGGGTCAGCCCCAGCATTTT. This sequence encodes CASSLETGVGQPQHF.

The CDR3 DNA follows: TGTGCCAGCAGCTTAGCGAGGTGGGGAAATCAGCCCCAGCATTTT. Translation: CASSLARWGNQPQHF. The J gene is TRBJ1-5, the V gene TRBV7-8; D ambiguous. This CDR3 spans 15 amino acids. CDR1 is SGHVS and CDR2 is FQNEAQ in the germline V gene. The V end was cut by 0 bases, the J end by 4 bases, with 10 bases between.

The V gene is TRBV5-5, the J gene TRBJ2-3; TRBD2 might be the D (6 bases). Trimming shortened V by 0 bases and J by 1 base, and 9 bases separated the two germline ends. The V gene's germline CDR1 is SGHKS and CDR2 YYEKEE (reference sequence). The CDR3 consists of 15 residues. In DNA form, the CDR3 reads TGTGCCAGCAGCTTGGGGACGGGGGGCACAGATACGCAGTATTTT. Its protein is CASSLGTGGTDTQYF.

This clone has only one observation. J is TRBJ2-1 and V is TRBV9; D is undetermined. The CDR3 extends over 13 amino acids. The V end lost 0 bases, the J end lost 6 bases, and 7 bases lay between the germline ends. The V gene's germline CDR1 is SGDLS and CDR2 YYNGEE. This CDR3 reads CASSVGGSNEQFF. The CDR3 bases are TGTGCCAGCAGCGTAGGGGGAAGCAATGAGCAGTTCTTC.

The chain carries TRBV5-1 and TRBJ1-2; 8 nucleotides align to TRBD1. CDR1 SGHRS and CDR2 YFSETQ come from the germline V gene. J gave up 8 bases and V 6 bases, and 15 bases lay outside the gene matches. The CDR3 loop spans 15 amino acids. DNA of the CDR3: TGCGCCAGCACCACCGGGCGCGGACAGGGATCCGGCTACACCTTC. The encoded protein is CASTTGRGQGSGYTF.

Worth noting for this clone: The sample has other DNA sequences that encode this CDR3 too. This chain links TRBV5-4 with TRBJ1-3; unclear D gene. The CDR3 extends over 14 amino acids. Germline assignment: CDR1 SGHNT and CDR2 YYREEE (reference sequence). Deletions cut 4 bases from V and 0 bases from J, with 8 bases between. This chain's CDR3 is CASSLAGSGNTIYF. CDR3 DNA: TGTGCCAGCAGCCTGGCTGGCTCTGGAAACACCATATATTTT.

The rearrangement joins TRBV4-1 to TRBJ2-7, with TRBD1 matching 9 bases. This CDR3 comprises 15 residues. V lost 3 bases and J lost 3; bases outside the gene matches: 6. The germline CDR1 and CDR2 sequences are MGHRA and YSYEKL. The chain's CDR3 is CASSQMGQGGYEQYF. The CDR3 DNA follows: TGCGCCAGCAGCCAGATGGGACAGGGAGGCTACGAGCAGTACTTC.

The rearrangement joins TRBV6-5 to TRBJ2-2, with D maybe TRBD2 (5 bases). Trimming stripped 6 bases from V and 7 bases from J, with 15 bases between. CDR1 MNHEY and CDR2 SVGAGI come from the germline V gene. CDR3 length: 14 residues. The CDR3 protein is CASSQTQGSGELFF. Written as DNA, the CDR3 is TGTGCCAGCAGCCAAACGCAAGGGAGCGGGGAGCTGTTTTTT.

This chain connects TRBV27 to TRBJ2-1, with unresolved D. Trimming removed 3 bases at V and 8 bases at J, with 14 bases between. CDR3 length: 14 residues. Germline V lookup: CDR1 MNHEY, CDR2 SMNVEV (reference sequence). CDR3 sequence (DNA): TGTGCCAGCAGTTTGGCCCCTAACGACGATGAGCAGTTCTTC. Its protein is CASSLAPNDDEQFF.

In DNA form, the CDR3 reads TGTGCCAGCAGCTCTCTCTCTGGCCTTGGAGCTTTCTTT. This sequence encodes CASSSLSGLGAFF. V and J are TRBV7-9 and TRBJ1-1, with no clear D. Trimming took 4 bases from V and 10 from J, leaving 16 bases between them. CDR1 and CDR2 (germline): SEHNR, FQNEAQ (reference sequence). The CDR3 has 13 amino acids. The full variable domain, completed using reference TRBV7-9 and TRBJ1-1, is DTGVSQNPRHKITKRGQNVTFRCDPISEHNRLYWYRQTLGQGPEFLTYFQNEAQLEKSRLLSDRFSAERPKGSFSTLEIQRTEQGDSAMYLCASSSLSGLGAFFGQGTRLTVV.

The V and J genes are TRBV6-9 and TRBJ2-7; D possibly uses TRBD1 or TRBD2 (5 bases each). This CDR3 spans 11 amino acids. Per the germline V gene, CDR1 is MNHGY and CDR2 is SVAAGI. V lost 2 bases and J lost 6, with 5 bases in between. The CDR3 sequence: CASSYGGEQYF. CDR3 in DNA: TGTGCCAGCAGTTATGGGGGCGAGCAGTACTTC.

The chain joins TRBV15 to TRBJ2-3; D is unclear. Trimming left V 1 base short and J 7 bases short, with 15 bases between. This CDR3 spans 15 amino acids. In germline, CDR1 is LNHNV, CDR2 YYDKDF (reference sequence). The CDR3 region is CATSRAPPNSNTQYF. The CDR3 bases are TGTGCCACCAGCAGAGCCCCCCCTAACTCGAATACGCAGTATTTT.

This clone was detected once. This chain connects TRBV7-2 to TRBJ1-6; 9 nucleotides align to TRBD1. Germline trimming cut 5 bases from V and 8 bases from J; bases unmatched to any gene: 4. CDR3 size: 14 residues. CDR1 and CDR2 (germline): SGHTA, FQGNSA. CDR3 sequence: CASSKDRGYSPLHF. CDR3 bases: TGTGCCAGCAGCAAAGACAGGGGGTATTCACCCCTCCACTTT.

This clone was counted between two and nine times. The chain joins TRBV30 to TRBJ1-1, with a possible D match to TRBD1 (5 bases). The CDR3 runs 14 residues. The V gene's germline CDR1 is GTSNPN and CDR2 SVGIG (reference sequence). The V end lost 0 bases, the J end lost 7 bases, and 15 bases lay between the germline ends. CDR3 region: CAWSVPGARGEAFF. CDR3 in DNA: TGTGCCTGGAGTGTACCCGGGGCCCGTGGTGAAGCTTTCTTT.

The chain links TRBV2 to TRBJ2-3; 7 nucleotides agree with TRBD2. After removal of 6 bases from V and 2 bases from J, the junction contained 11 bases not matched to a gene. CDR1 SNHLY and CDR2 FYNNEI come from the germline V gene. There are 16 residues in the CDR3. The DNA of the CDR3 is TGTGCCAGCAGAAGGGAGGCGGGGGTTTCCACAGATACGCAGTATTTT. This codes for CASRREAGVSTDTQYF.

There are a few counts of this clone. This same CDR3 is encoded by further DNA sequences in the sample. The CDR3 spells CASSIGPAGAYEQYF. CDR3 in DNA: TGTGCCAGTAGTATAGGTCCGGCAGGGGCCTACGAGCAGTACTTC. The chain links TRBV19 to TRBJ2-7; a weak D match, TRBD1 (6 bases). The germline V gene has CDR1 LNHDA and CDR2 SQIVND (reference sequence). The CDR3 extends over 15 amino acids. V lost 1 base, J lost 2 bases, and 12 bases lay in between.

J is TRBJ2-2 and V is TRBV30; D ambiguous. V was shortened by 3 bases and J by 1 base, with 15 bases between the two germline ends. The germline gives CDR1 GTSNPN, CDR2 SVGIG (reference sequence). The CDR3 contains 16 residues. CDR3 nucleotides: TGTGCCTGGAGGTCGGCTGGCGCACAGAACACCGGGGAGCTGTTTTTT. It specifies CAWRSAGAQNTGELFF.

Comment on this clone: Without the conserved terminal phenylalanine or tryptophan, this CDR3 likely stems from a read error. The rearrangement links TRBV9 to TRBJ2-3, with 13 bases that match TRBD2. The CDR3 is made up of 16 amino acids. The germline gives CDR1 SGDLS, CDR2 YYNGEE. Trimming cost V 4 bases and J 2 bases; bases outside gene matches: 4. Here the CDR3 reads CASSQGTSGNTDTQYS. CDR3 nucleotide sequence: TGTGCCAGCAGCCAAGGGACTAGCGGGAACACAGATACGCAGTATTCT.

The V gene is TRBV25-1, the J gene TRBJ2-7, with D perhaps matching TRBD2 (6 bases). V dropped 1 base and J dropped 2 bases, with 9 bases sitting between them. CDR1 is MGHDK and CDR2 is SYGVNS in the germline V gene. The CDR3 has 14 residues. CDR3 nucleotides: TGTGCCAGCAGTGAATTTGGGAGGACCTACGAGCAGTACTTC. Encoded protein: CASSEFGRTYEQYF.

The CDR3, as DNA: TGTGCCAGCAAAGGGGGGGGAGTGAGCACTGAAGCTTTCTTT. It translates to CASKGGGVSTEAFF. The chain combines TRBV6-5 with TRBJ1-1, with a possible D match to TRBD1 (6 bases). This CDR3 spans 14 amino acids. CDR1 is MNHEY and CDR2 is SVGAGI in the germline V gene. V was clipped by 7 bases and J by 4 bases, with 16 bases between them.

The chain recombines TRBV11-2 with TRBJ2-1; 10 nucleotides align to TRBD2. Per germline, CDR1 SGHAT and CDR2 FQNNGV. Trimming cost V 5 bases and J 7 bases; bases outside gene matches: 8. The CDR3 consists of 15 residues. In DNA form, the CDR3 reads TGTGCCAGCAGCCCTTCTAGCGGGGGAGGGAATGAGCAGTTCTTC. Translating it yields CASSPSSGGGNEQFF.

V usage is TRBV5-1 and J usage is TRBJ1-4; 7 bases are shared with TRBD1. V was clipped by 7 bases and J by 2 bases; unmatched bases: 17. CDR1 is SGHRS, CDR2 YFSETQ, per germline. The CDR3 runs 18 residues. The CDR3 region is CASALTGVGSGTNEKLFF. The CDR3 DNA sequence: TGCGCCAGCGCCCTAACAGGGGTCGGATCCGGGACTAATGAAAAACTGTTTTTT.

In nucleotides, the CDR3 is TGCGCCAGCAGCGGAGTGGGACAGCTCTCGAACACCGGGGAGCTGTTTTTT. Translated, it gives CASSGVGQLSNTGELFF. The V and J genes are TRBV5-1 and TRBJ2-2; 7 bases fit TRBD1. The CDR3 contains 17 residues. Looked up from germline, CDR1 is SGHRS and CDR2 is YFSETQ. The J segment lost 0 bases and the V segment lost 4 bases, leaving 9 bases of the junction unmatched.

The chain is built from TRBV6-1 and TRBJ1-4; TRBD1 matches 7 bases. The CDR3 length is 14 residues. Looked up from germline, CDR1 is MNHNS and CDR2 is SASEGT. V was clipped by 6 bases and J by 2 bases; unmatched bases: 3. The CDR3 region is CASSTGATNEKLFF. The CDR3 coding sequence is TGTGCCAGCAGCACAGGGGCCACTAATGAAAAACTGTTTTTT.

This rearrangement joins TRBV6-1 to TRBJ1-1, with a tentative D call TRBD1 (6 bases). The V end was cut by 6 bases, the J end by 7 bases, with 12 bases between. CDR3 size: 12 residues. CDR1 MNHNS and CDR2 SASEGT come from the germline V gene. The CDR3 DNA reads TGTGCCAGCAGCCTACAGGGTAGTGAAGCTTTCTTT. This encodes CASSLQGSEAFF.

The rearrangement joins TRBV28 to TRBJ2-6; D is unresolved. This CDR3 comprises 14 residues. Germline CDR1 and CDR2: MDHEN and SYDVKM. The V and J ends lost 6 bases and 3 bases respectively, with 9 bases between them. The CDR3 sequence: CASRRPGGANVLTF. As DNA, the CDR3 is TGTGCCAGCAGGCGGCCGGGTGGGGCCAACGTCCTGACTTTC.

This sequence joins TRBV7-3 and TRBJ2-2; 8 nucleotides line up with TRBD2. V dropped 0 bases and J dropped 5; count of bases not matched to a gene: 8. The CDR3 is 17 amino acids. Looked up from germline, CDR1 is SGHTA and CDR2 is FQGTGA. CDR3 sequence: CASSLTSGTRGTGELFF. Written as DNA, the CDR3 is TGTGCCAGCAGCTTAACGTCCGGGACTAGAGGGACCGGGGAGCTGTTTTTT.

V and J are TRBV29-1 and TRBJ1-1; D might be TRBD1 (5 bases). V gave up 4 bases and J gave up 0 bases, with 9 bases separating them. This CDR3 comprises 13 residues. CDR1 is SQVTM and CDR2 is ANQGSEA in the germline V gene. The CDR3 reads CSVAGILNTEAFF. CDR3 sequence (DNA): TGCAGCGTTGCAGGGATATTGAACACTGAAGCTTTCTTT.

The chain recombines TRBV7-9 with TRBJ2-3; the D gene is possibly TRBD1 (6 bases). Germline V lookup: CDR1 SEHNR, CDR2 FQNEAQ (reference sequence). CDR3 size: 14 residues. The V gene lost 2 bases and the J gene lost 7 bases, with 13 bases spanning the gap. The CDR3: CASSLRQGTNTQYF. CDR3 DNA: TGTGCCAGCAGCTTAAGGCAGGGGACCAATACGCAGTATTTT.